Listed below are T cell receptor beta chains from one sample, sequenced in a study of blood T cells in healthy people across ages. TCRdb independently ran MiXCR on the 5' RACE reads; one entry per CDR3 protein. Of about 930,000 distinct CDR3 sequences in the sample, 25% to 30% were seen once. The same sample was also studied in work on T cells of mothers and their children.

The sample comprised blood. These receptors were taken from a woman aged 40 to 50 in good health. Both conserved end residues are part of each CDR3. A D gene is named only where the DNA matches it firmly. Clone size is not always given. Where it is, it says once, few, many or a class for expanded clones.

clone_size	d_call	j_call	v_call	cdr3_aa	cdr3_nt
.	.	TRBJ2-1	TRBV7-9	CASSSLGVQETQFF	TGTGCCAGCAGCTCGTTAGGGGTACAAGAGACCCAGTTCTTC
.	TRBD2	TRBJ2-1	TRBV7-6	CAGSLGRTSSYNEQFF	TGTGCCGGCAGCTTAGGTCGGACTAGCTCCTACAATGAGCAGTTCTTC
many	.	TRBJ2-7	TRBV12-3/TRBV12-4	CASSLGTRTDPSYEQYF	TGTGCCAGCAGTCTCGGCACCAGGACAGATCCCTCCTACGAGCAGTACTTC
.	.	TRBJ2-1	TRBV5-1	CASSLVATLSYNEQFF	TGCGCCAGCAGCTTGGTGGCTACACTCTCCTACAATGAGCAGTTCTTC
.	TRBD2	TRBJ2-2	TRBV20-1	CSAPAERGVGGTGELFF	TGCAGTGCCCCGGCCGAGCGGGGGGTAGGGGGCACCGGGGAGCTGTTTTTT
few	.	TRBJ2-2	TRBV10-3	CAISEPVATGELFF	TGTGCCATCAGTGAGCCCGTGGCGACCGGGGAGCTGTTTTTT
many	TRBD1	TRBJ2-5	TRBV6-5	CASSYPSTGGETQYF	TGTGCCAGCAGTTACCCTTCGACAGGGGGAGAGACCCAGTACTTC
.	.	TRBJ1-5	TRBV28	CATLTRTTNQPQHF	TGTGCCACCCTAACGAGGACAACCAATCAGCCCCAGCATTTT
.	TRBD1	TRBJ1-2	TRBV6-6	CASRFRDRVNGYTF	TGTGCCAGCAGGTTCAGAGACAGGGTCAACGGCTACACCTTC
many	TRBD2	TRBJ2-5	TRBV4-2	CASSQGLAGSQETQYF	TGTGCCAGCAGCCAAGGGCTAGCGGGAAGCCAAGAGACCCAGTACTTC
few	.	TRBJ2-7	TRBV28	CASIGTFTEQYF	TGTGCCAGCATTGGGACATTCACCGAGCAGTACTTC
few	.	TRBJ1-2	TRBV7-2	CASSPWTGINGYTF	TGTGCCAGCAGCCCTTGGACGGGAATAAATGGCTACACCTTC
.	.	TRBJ1-1	TRBV20-1	CSAASAVSTEAFF	TGCAGTGCAGCGTCGGCGGTGAGCACTGAAGCTTTCTTT
few	TRBD1	TRBJ1-5	TRBV20-1	CSAREGTGGNQPQHF	TGCAGTGCTAGAGAGGGGACAGGGGGGAATCAGCCCCAGCATTTT
many	.	TRBJ2-7	TRBV19	CASSIGEGLLPYEQYF	TGTGCCAGTAGTATTGGAGAAGGCTTACTACCCTACGAGCAGTACTTC
many	TRBD2	TRBJ2-1	TRBV29-1	CSVDGLAGGYNEQFF	TGCAGCGTTGACGGACTAGCGGGGGGGTACAATGAGCAGTTCTTC
many	.	TRBJ2-6	TRBV12-3/TRBV12-4	CASRRHGSSGANVLTF	TGTGCCAGCAGACGCCACGGGTCCTCTGGGGCCAACGTCCTGACTTTC
many	.	TRBJ1-1	TRBV7-2	CASSRITEAFF	TGTGCCAGCAGCCGAATCACTGAAGCTTTCTTT
.	.	TRBJ2-1	TRBV19	CASSPPPRSYNEQFF	TGTGCCAGTAGTCCCCCCCCTCGCTCCTACAATGAGCAGTTCTTC
many	.	TRBJ2-5	TRBV6-2/TRBV6-3	CASSRHVSLQETQYF	TGTGCCAGCAGTCGCCACGTCAGTCTGCAGGAGACCCAGTACTTC
.	TRBD1	TRBJ1-2	TRBV2	CASNPGQHYGYTF	TGTGCCAGCAACCCGGGACAGCACTATGGCTACACCTTC
.	.	TRBJ2-3	TRBV7-9	CASSLGSIVTDTQYF	TGTGCCAGCAGCTTAGGTTCGATAGTCACAGATACGCAGTATTTT
.	.	TRBJ2-1	TRBV5-6	CVSSWRNGGYNEQFF	TGTGTCAGCAGCTGGCGGAATGGGGGATACAATGAGCAGTTCTTC
few	.	TRBJ2-3	TRBV9	CASSAGGLSTDTQYF	TGTGCCAGCAGCGCGGGGGGCCTTAGCACAGATACGCAGTATTTT
.	TRBD1	TRBJ1-2	TRBV12-3/TRBV12-4	CASTAGTGTVGRGYTF	TGTGCCAGCACCGCCGGGACAGGGACAGTAGGGCGAGGCTACACCTTC
many	.	TRBJ1-2	TRBV4-1	CASSQAAGSHGYTF	TGCGCCAGCAGCCAAGCAGCGGGGTCGCATGGCTACACCTTC
few	TRBD2	TRBJ2-1	TRBV5-1	CASSLVATSGGKDEQFF	TGCGCCAGCAGCTTGGTAGCGACTAGCGGGGGAAAGGATGAGCAGTTCTTC
few	.	TRBJ1-2	TRBV3-1	CASSQAWSYGYTF	TGTGCCAGCAGCCAAGCTTGGAGCTATGGCTACACCTTC
.	TRBD2	TRBJ2-5	TRBV18	CASSPMTSGGYQETQYF	TGTGCCAGCTCACCAATGACTAGCGGGGGATACCAAGAGACCCAGTACTTC
.	.	TRBJ2-7	TRBV27	CASSLLGVQSSYEQYF	TGTGCCAGCAGTTTGTTAGGGGTCCAAAGCTCCTACGAGCAGTACTTC
.	TRBD1	TRBJ1-4	TRBV6-6	CASSYGTGPTTNEKLFF	TGTGCCAGCAGTTACGGGACAGGCCCTACAACTAATGAAAAACTGTTTTTT
many	.	TRBJ2-3	TRBV5-1	CASSVSDNTDTQYF	TGCGCCAGCAGCGTTAGTGACAACACAGATACGCAGTATTTT
.	.	TRBJ1-2	TRBV7-9	CASTPRLGGYTF	TGTGCCAGCACCCCCAGGCTGGGCGGCTACACCTTC
.	TRBD1	TRBJ2-5	TRBV5-1	CASSLGGQASQETQYF	TGCGCCAGCAGCTTAGGAGGACAGGCGAGCCAAGAGACCCAGTACTTC
few	.	TRBJ1-2	TRBV9	CASSALTVGGYTF	TGTGCCAGCAGCGCCCTGACAGTTGGTGGCTACACCTTC
.	TRBD1	TRBJ2-1	TRBV10-3	CAISEDRAGNEQFF	TGTGCCATCAGTGAGGACAGGGCCGGCAATGAGCAGTTCTTC
.	TRBD2	TRBJ2-1	TRBV2	CASSDPGLAYEQFF	TGTGCCAGCAGTGACCCGGGACTAGCGTATGAGCAGTTCTTC
.	TRBD1	TRBJ1-2	TRBV27	CASPGTGGNYGYTF	TGTGCCAGTCCCGGGACAGGGGGCAACTATGGCTACACCTTC
few	.	TRBJ1-2	TRBV28	CASSLPPVYGYTF	TGTGCCAGCAGTTTACCCCCCGTCTATGGCTACACCTTC
.	.	TRBJ2-7	TRBV28	CASSLSGDDSYERYF	TGTGCCAGCAGTTTATCAGGGGATGACTCCTACGAGCGGTACTTC
.	.	TRBJ1-1	TRBV6-4	CASRAQAGTEAFF	TGTGCCAGCAGGGCACAGGCGGGCACTGAAGCTTTCTTT
.	.	TRBJ2-2	TRBV28	CASSFRVGGGELFF	TGTGCCAGCAGCTTCAGGGTGGGCGGCGGGGAGCTGTTTTTT
.	.	TRBJ1-3	TRBV27	CASRGASGNTIYF	TGTGCCAGCAGGGGGGCTTCTGGAAACACCATATATTTT
.	.	TRBJ1-1	TRBV7-2	CASSLMQGRATEAFF	TGTGCCAGCAGCTTAATGCAGGGCAGGGCTACTGAAGCTTTCTTT
.	.	TRBJ1-1	TRBV20-1	CSARRTAVYTEAFF	TGCAGTGCTAGACGGACGGCGGTTTACACTGAAGCTTTCTTT
many	.	TRBJ2-5	TRBV29-1	CSVEDPAGGGGPQETQYF	TGCAGCGTTGAAGATCCGGCAGGGGGAGGCGGGCCTCAAGAGACCCAGTACTTC
few	.	TRBJ1-6	TRBV12-3/TRBV12-4	CASSGNYSPLHF	TGTGCCAGCAGTGGGAATTATTCACCCCTCCACTTT
.	TRBD1	TRBJ2-6	TRBV2	CASSGTGRYSGANVLTF	TGTGCCAGCAGTGGGACAGGGCGCTATTCGGGGGCCAACGTCCTGACTTTC
.	.	TRBJ2-3	TRBV19	CASSLPGHNTDTQYF	TGTGCCAGTAGTCTACCGGGCCACAACACAGATACGCAGTATTTT